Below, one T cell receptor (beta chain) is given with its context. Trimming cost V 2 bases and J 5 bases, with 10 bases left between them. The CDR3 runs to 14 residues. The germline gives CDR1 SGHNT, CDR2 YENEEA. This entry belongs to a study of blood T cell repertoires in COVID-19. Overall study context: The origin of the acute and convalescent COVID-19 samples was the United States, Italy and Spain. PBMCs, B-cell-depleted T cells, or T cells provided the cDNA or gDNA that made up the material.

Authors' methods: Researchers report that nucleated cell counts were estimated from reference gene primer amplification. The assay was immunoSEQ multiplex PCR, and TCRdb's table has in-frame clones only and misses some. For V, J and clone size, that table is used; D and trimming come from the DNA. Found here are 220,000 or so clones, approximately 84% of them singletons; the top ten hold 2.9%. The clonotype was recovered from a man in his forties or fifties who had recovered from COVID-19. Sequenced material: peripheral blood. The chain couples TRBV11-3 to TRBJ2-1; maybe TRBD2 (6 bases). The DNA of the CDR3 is TGTGCCAGCAGCTTACCGGGACTTAACAATGAGCAGTTCTTC. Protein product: CASSLPGLNNEQFF. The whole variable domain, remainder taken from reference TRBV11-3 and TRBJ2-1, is EAGVVQSPRYKIIEKKQPVAFWCNPISGHNTLYWYLQNLGQGPELLIRYENEEAVDDSQLPKDRFSAERLKGVDSTLKIQPAELGDSAVYLCASSLPGLNNEQFFGPGTRLTVL.